The 21 T cell receptor beta chains reported below all come from one sample, sequenced in a study of T cell repertoires in cytomegalovirus infection. These receptors lack a known antigen. MiXCR, run by TCRdb on the reads, gives a single entry per CDR3 protein. This repertoire shows some 700,000 distinct CDR3 sequences, about 33% found once; its top ten account for 18%. The sample here was cultured PBMCs, taken from culture after CMV antigen stimulation. Source of these receptors: a human donor in good health (CMV status not recorded). Some clones in this sample may be carry-over from other donors' samples.

This clonotype was found once. The genes are TRBV7-9 and TRBJ1-2; no clear D gene. The germline V gene encodes CDR1 SEHNR and CDR2 FQNEAQ (reference sequence). Trimming took off 5 bases at V and 3 bases at J, with 16 bases between the two ends. This CDR3 has 15 amino acids. The CDR3 DNA reads TGTGCCAGCAGCATCTTGCCTAGTCTTGACTATGGCTACACCTTC. This codes for CASSILPSLDYGYTF.

The sample holds a few counts of this clonotype. V and J are TRBV14 and TRBJ2-3, with a tentative D call TRBD1 (6 bases). The ends were cut back, 4 bases at V and 4 bases at J, with 12 bases in the middle. Germline CDR1 reads SGHDN; CDR2 reads FVKESK. This CDR3 has 14 amino acids. The CDR3 loop reads CASSPWGPADTQYF. The CDR3 DNA is TGTGCCAGCAGCCCCTGGGGGCCTGCAGATACGCAGTATTTT.

The table lists this clonotype with a few counts. This chain links TRBV12-5 with TRBJ1-1; D not certain. This CDR3 is built from 13 residues. The V gene's germline CDR1 is LGHNT and CDR2 FRNRAP. For the CDR3, the DNA is TGTGGCTCGGGGAGGTCGGGAAACACTGAAGCTTTCTTT. This sequence encodes CGSGRSGNTEAFF.

This clonotype was observed many times. The chain recombines TRBV7-8 with TRBJ2-7; 10 bases match TRBD1. The trim removed 5 bases at V and 5 bases at J, leaving 6 bases unmatched. The CDR3 totals 14 residues. Germline-derived CDR1 and CDR2 are SGHVS and FQNEAQ. The CDR3, as DNA: TGTGCCAGCAGCGTGGGACAGGGGCTGGACGAGCAGTACTTC. It is translated as CASSVGQGLDEQYF.

This clonotype has just a few counts. The rearrangement links TRBV7-9 to TRBJ2-1, with 10 bases identical to TRBD2. With V trimmed by 3 bases and J by 10 bases, 9 bases remained unmatched. This CDR3 region has 15 residues. Germline loops: CDR1 SEHNR, CDR2 FQNEAQ (reference sequence). The CDR3 DNA follows: TGTGCCAGCAGCTTGGGTAGCGGGGGGCCGGAGGAGCAGTTCTTC. The encoded protein is CASSLGSGGPEEQFF. Full variable domain (remainder filled in from reference TRBV7-9 and TRBJ2-1): DTGVSQNPRHKITKRGQNVTFRCDPISEHNRLYWYRQTLGQGPEFLTYFQNEAQLEKSRLLSDRFSAERPKGSFSTLEIQRTEQGDSAMYLCASSLGSGGPEEQFFGPGTRLTVL.

The chain uses TRBV7-6 and TRBJ2-5; D is unresolved. The CDR3 length is 13 residues. CDR1 and CDR2 (germline): SGHVS, FNYEAQ. Deletions cut 5 bases from V and 2 bases from J, with 9 bases between. The CDR3 spells CASSVRQQETQYF. DNA of the CDR3: TGTGCCAGCAGCGTGAGGCAGCAAGAGACCCAGTACTTC.

The chain combines TRBV9 with TRBJ2-5; D is ambiguous. CDR3 length: 15 residues. Trimming removed 4 bases at V and 2 bases at J, with 15 bases between. CDR1 and CDR2 from the germline V gene are SGDLS and YYNGEE. The CDR3 loop reads CASSKLPANQETQYF. The CDR3 DNA follows: TGTGCCAGCAGCAAACTACCGGCAAATCAAGAGACCCAGTACTTC.

The V gene is TRBV2, the J gene TRBJ1-1; D gene unclear. V lost 4 bases and J 0 bases, leaving 12 bases between the germline ends. Germline V gene sequence: CDR1 SNHLY, CDR2 FYNNEI. The CDR3 is 15 residues long. The CDR3 DNA reads TGTGCCAGCAGTGGTAGCGTAGGGCTGAACACTGAAGCTTTCTTT. This codes for CASSGSVGLNTEAFF. Together with reference TRBV2 and TRBJ1-1, the CDR3 gives the full variable domain: EPEVTQTPSHQVTQMGQEVILRCVPISNHLYFYWYRQILGQKVEFLVSFYNNEISEKSEIFDDQFSVERPDGSNFTLKIRSTKLEDSAMYFCASSGSVGLNTEAFFGQGTRLTVV.

This chain links TRBV12-3 or TRBV12-4 with TRBJ1-5; D possibly corresponds to TRBD1 (6 bases). The CDR3 is 13 amino acids. The germline V and J ends were trimmed by 8 bases and 7 bases, with 15 bases remaining between them. The CDR3, as DNA: TGTGCCAGCGCGGCAAGGGGGAGGCAGCCCCAGCATTTT. Protein product: CASAARGRQPQHF.

The rearrangement links TRBV6-5 to TRBJ1-3; D is possibly TRBD1 (6 bases). Trimming removed 0 bases at V and 3 bases at J, with 15 bases between. CDR1 is MNHEY and CDR2 is SVGAGI in the germline V gene. The CDR3 extends over 17 amino acids. CDR3 nucleotide sequence: TGTGCCAGCAGTTACTCATCTTGGGGGGCGAGTGGAAACACCATATATTTT. It yields the protein CASSYSSWGASGNTIYF.

This clonotype was picked up a small number of times. The CDR3 bases are TGCAGTGCTAAAGCGGAGCTCACAGATACGCAGTATTTT. Its protein product is CSAKAELTDTQYF. The chain joins TRBV20-1 to TRBJ2-3; D may be TRBD2 (5 bases). V lost 4 bases and J lost 2, with 10 bases in between. The CDR3 has 13 residues. From germline, CDR1 is DFQATT and CDR2 SNEGSKA (reference sequence).

V usage is TRBV20-1 and J usage is TRBJ2-7; 9 positions match TRBD2. Germline V CDR1 and CDR2: DFQATT, SNEGSKA (reference sequence). The CDR3 is 14 residues long. J lost 0 bases, V lost 3 bases, and 3 bases had no gene match. The CDR3 DNA reads TGCAGTGCTAGTCCTAGCGGGGCCTCCTACGAGCAGTACTTC. Encoded protein: CSASPSGASYEQYF.

This sequence joins TRBV12-3 or TRBV12-4 and TRBJ2-6; TRBD1 aligns across 7 bases. The J segment lost 12 bases and the V segment lost 5 bases, leaving 16 bases of the junction unmatched. The CDR3 runs 16 residues. Here the CDR3 reads CASSPGQVLVGSVLTF. The CDR3 coding sequence is TGTGCCAGCAGTCCCGGACAGGTTCTAGTGGGGAGCGTCCTGACTTTC.

The chain has TRBV5-1 and TRBJ2-5; D is undetermined. There are 14 residues in the CDR3. Deletions cut 0 bases from V and 3 bases from J, with 9 bases between. Germline V CDR1 and CDR2: SGHRS, YFSETQ. The CDR3 is CASSLEAVKETQYF. The CDR3 DNA is TGCGCCAGCAGCTTGGAGGCAGTGAAAGAGACCCAGTACTTC. Full variable domain (rest looked up from reference TRBV5-1 and TRBJ2-5): KAGVTQTPRYLIKTRGQQVTLSCSPISGHRSVSWYQQTPGQGLQFLFEYFSETQRNKGNFPGRFSGRQFSNSRSEMNVSTLELGDSALYLCASSLEAVKETQYFGPGTRLLVL.

The chain carries TRBV7-9 and TRBJ1-1; 7 nucleotides agree with TRBD1. This CDR3 is built from 14 residues. Per germline, CDR1 SEHNR and CDR2 FQNEAQ (reference sequence). With 5 bases clipped from V and 7 bases from J, the junction kept 10 bases outside the gene matches. The CDR3 loop reads CASSRFRGDSEAFF. In DNA, the CDR3 is TGTGCCAGCAGCCGTTTCAGGGGGGACAGTGAAGCTTTCTTT.

Many counts were recorded for this clonotype. This sequence joins TRBV7-8 and TRBJ2-1; D possibly corresponds to TRBD2 (6 bases). The CDR3 has 16 residues. CDR1 SGHVS and CDR2 FQNEAQ come from the germline V gene. Trimming stripped 2 bases from V and 2 bases from J, with 13 bases between. The CDR3 region is CASSLMGGAAYNEQFF. Written as DNA, the CDR3 is TGTGCCAGCAGCTTAATGGGGGGAGCGGCCTACAATGAGCAGTTCTTC.

V and J are TRBV12-3 or TRBV12-4 and TRBJ2-1, with D maybe TRBD2 (5 bases). V gave up 6 bases and J gave up 0 bases, with 12 bases separating them. CDR3 length equals 15 residues. The CDR3 sequence: CASRDASGSYNEQFF. The CDR3 DNA is TGTGCCAGCAGGGACGCCAGCGGCTCCTACAATGAGCAGTTCTTC.

This rearrangement joins TRBV27 to TRBJ1-5, with D possibly being TRBD1 (5 bases). V lost 8 bases and J lost 6, with 35 bases in between. Germline V gives CDR1 MNHEY, CDR2 SMNVEV (reference sequence). The CDR3 length is 20 residues. In nucleotides, the CDR3 is TGTGCCAGCCTGGGAGGGTGGAAACCGATAGGGGTTGGGTTCCCTCAGCCCCAGCATTTT. Amino acid sequence: CASLGGWKPIGVGFPQPQHF.

J is TRBJ2-3 and V is TRBV7-4; 12 nucleotides line up with TRBD2. Germline V gives CDR1 SGHVT, CDR2 SQSDAQ. J gave up 5 bases and V 5 bases, and 8 bases lay outside the gene matches. There are 16 residues in the CDR3. This CDR3 reads CASSPLAGGLVDTQYF. As DNA, the CDR3 is TGTGCCAGCAGCCCACTAGCGGGAGGATTGGTAGATACGCAGTATTTT.

This clonotype has only one observation. The V gene is TRBV7-2, the J gene TRBJ2-7; unclear D gene. The CDR3 sequence is 15 residues long. The V end was cut by 1 base, the J end by 1 base, with 11 bases between. Germline CDR1 SGHTA, CDR2 FQGNSA. CDR3 bases: TGTGCCAGCAGCTTAGTCACCACGATTTCCTACGAGCAGTACTTC. Protein sequence: CASSLVTTISYEQYF.

The V and J genes are TRBV6-2 or TRBV6-3 and TRBJ2-7; 8 nucleotides line up with TRBD1. Trimming removed 6 bases from V and 2 bases from J; junction bases left unmatched: 6. Germline V gene data show CDR1 as MNHEY and CDR2 as SVGEGT. This CDR3 has 14 residues. CDR3 bases: TGTGCCAGCAGCCAGACAGGGGTGGCCTACGAGCAGTACTTC. Translated: CASSQTGVAYEQYF.